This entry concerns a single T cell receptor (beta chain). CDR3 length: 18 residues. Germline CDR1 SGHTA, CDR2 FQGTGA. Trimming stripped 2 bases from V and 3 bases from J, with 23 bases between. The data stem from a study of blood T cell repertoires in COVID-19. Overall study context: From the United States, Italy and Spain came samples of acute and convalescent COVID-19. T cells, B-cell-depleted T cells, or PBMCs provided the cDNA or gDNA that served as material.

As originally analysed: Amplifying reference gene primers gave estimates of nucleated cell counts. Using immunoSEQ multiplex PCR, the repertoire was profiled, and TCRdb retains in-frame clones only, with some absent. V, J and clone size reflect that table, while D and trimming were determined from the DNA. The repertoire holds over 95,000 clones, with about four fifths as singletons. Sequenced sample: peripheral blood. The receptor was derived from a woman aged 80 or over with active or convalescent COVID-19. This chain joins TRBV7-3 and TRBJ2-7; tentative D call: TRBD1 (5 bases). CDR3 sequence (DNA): TGTGCCAGCAGCTTAGTCCCCCTCTCTCGACAGAAAAGCTACGAGCAGTACTTC. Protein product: CASSLVPLSRQKSYEQYF.